This TCR beta chain was retrieved from a study of Ad26.COV2.S vaccination and SARS-CoV-2 variants (dated by TCRdb to the early 2020s). Background on the whole study: Vaccine-arm donors were drawn from COV1001, a multicentre, randomized, double-blind, placebo-controlled phase I-IIa trial of Ad26.COV2.S in healthy adults. Dosing of Ad26.COV2.S was intramuscular, at either 5x10^10 or 1x10^11 viral particles, delivered as one shot or as two shots spaced 56 days apart. TCRbeta repertoire sequencing served as the tool for gauging how specific and how broad the SARS-CoV-2-reactive T cell receptors were following Ad26.COV2.S vaccination. A total of 32 samples were included in the TCR-sequenced set, comprising around 19 Ad26.COV2.S vaccine recipients, 5 placebo recipients and 8 SARS-CoV-2 convalescent individuals. Participants in the trial were split at random into five groups of five each, receiving low-dose or high-dose Ad26.COV2.S once or twice, or else placebo on both occasions. Blinding of investigators to trial group allocation was maintained during experiments and outcome assessment. Overall study outcomes, separate from this receptor: The study lacked the statistical power to compare responses across vaccine doses or regimens. After vaccination, substantial breadth of spike-specific CD8+ and CD4+ T cell responses was reported. Higher spike-specific TCR breadth was observed in Ad26.COV2.S recipients than in placebo recipients (P = 0.0014). Comparable non-spike TCR breadth was observed between vaccine and placebo recipients, consistent with only spike being contained in the vaccine. According to the authors, total T cell responses may have been underestimated by the TCR breadth and depth analyses.

The immunoSEQ Assay was used to sequence TCRbeta CDR3 regions. After extraction, genomic DNA underwent amplification by bias-controlled multiplex PCR, followed by high-throughput sequencing. On the study's bioinformatics: To quantify the absolute abundance of every unique TCRbeta CDR3 region, sequences were collapsed and filtered. Usable DNA was measured by amplifying reference genes present in all nucleated cells, and TCRbeta template counts were normalized to that usable DNA to estimate T cell fraction. Repertoire TCRs were annotated as SARS-CoV-2-specific when V gene, CDR3 amino acid sequence and J gene were exactly matched to a known reactive TCR set. The reference SARS-CoV-2 TCR set was obtained from MIRA and was filtered for enrichment in COVID-19-positive ImmuneCODE repertoires, whereby public or cross-reactive TCRs were removed. Using the MIRA antigens, annotated TCRs were further analysed by specific ORF or by position within an ORF. Breadth was defined as the number of annotated unique rearrangements divided by the total number of unique productive rearrangements, and depth was defined as the summed frequency of the annotated unique rearrangements. TCR breadth was compared between groups using two-sided Wilcoxon rank-sum tests. This immuneACCESS table, as held by TCRdb, lists in-frame sequences with V and J called but not all clones. Of the missing ones, under half trace to an unresolved V gene in checked studies; the others have no known cause. Clone size and V and J calls were adopted from that table, with D and trimming inferred from the DNA. The sample table holds more than 400,000 clones, of which roughly 91% were seen once. The ten largest clones take up roughly 4% of the sample.

Relative to germline, V is missing 8 bases and J is missing 4 bases, with 7 bases of the junction outside any gene match. Taken from the germline V gene (reference sequence), the CDR1 and CDR2 loops are SGHAT and FQDESV. The CDR3 has 14 amino acids, counting the end cysteine and phenylalanine. Here the CDR3 DNA is all that survives: 42 bases in frame from base 1. Points on this clone: What antigen it recognizes has not been identified. Base qualities were left out, and no much larger clone turns up one base away.

The treatment or condition label here, explained by the study, means: 19 received Ad26.COV2.S at low or high dose, single or two shots; about 5 received placebo; per-sample allocation not given. For vaccine and placebo recipients, the sequenced repertoires came from samples collected on day 63 after the first injection. In Cohort 1b, about two dozen adults aged 18-55 years were enrolled at a single site in Boston, USA, between 29 July and 7 August 2020. Ad26.COV2.S was a replication-incompetent adenovirus type 26 vector expressing a prefusion-stabilized SARS-CoV-2 spike protein from the original Wuhan strain.

The source was peripheral blood, collected in a trial of Ad26.COV2.S vaccine versus placebo. The sequence was collected from a person between 18 and 60 years old who received the Ad26.COV2.S COVID-19 vaccine or a placebo. In this chain, TRBV11-1 is recombined with TRBJ2-3, and TRBD1 matches 9 of the central bases. The CDR3 reads CASAVGQGPDTQYF. The DNA sequence is as follows: TGTGCCAGCGCTGTGGGACAGGGTCCAGATACGCAGTATTTT.